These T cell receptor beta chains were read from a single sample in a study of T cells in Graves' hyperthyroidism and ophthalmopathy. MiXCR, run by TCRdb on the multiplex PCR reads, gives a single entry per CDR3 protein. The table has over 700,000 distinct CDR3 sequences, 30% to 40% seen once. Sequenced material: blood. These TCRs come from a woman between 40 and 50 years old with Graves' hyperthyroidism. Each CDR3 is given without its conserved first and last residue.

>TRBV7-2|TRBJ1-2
ASRLRDGPNYGYT
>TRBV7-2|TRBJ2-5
ASSSPQREEWETQY
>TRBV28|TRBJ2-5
ASSLTPRTARETQY
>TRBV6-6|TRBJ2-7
ASSKGQPFTYEQY
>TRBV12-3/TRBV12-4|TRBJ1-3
ASRQGTGNTIY
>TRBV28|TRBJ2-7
ASSTPGLAGVYEQY
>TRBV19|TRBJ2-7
ASSDWERDRVNEQY
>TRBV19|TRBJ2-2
ASSSQRVTVAGELF
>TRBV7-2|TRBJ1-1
ASRVQGTTEAF
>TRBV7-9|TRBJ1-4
ASSGDRVRREKLF
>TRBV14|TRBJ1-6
ASSQIGELGSPLH
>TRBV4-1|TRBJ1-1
ASRYTGGTEAF
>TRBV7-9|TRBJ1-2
ASSLRTGYGYT
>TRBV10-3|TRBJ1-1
ASSERGMVGTEAF
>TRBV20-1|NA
SSYRPSQGGWNIQY
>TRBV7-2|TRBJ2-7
ASSLSVPGGYEQY
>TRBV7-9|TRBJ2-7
ASSSGLAGDEQY
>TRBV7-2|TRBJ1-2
ASTLSGEFYGYT
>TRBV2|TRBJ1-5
ASRRGYYQPQH
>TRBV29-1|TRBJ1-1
SPDGSQNTEAF
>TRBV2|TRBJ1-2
ASSGTGVVIYGYT
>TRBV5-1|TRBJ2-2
ASSQGGALNTGELF
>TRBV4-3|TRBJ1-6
ASGARGDSPLH
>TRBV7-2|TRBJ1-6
ASSLQGTDNSPLH
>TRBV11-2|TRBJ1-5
ASSPATGDQPQH
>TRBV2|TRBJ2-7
ASSYGGPLGEQY